This TCR beta chain came from a study of early T cells in non-severe SARS-CoV-2 infection. Study summary: Unpaired chains resulted from sequencing bulk RNA of unsorted whole blood. Whole-study results and caveats: Matches to VDJdb favored anti-spike CD8 responses and missed private and CD4 specificities.

The CDR3 length is 14 residues. V dropped 6 bases and J dropped 1; count of bases not matched to a gene: 5. The germline gives CDR1 MNHEY, CDR2 SVGAGI. Individual cDNA molecules received unique molecular identifiers during library preparation. From the 5' RACE reads, TCRdb called clonotypes with MiXCR, one entry per CDR3 protein. The sample consists of some 55,000 distinct CDR3 sequences, over 9.5% of them appearing once. This clonotype has at least ten counts. Its antigen remains unknown. The material sequenced was whole blood. The sequence was obtained from an adult who was a healthcare worker with PCR-confirmed SARS-CoV-2 infection or an uninfected control (not recorded which). The V and J genes are TRBV6-5 and TRBJ1-1; 7 nucleotides line up with TRBD1. CDR3 in amino acids: CASSGDSSNTEAFF. In DNA form, the CDR3 reads TGTGCCAGCAGCGGGGACAGCTCGAACACTGAAGCTTTCTTT.